The 14 T cell receptor beta chains given below trace back to one sample, sequenced in a study of T cells in Graves' hyperthyroidism and ophthalmopathy. Amplification of TCR beta CDR3 regions was performed using RNA transcripts as template. During a first-round RT-PCR of the TCR CDR3, the HTBI primer set was used. TCRdb re-called the multiplex PCR reads with MiXCR, one entry per CDR3 protein. The repertoire holds under 300,000 distinct CDR3 sequences, with about an eighth as singletons. The sample consisted of blood. The receptor set was obtained from a woman in her thirties with Graves' hyperthyroidism that later progressed to Graves' ophthalmopathy.

This clonotype was seen ten or more times. This rearrangement joins TRBV2 to TRBJ2-1; unclear D gene. CDR3 length: 15 residues. Between the trimmed V and J ends, which lost 1 base and 0 bases, there was a span of 7 bases. The germline V gene encodes CDR1 SNHLY and CDR2 FYNNEI. This chain's CDR3 is CASSEGRISYNEQFF. CDR3 DNA sequence: TGTGCCAGCAGTGAAGGAAGAATCTCCTACAATGAGCAGTTCTTC.

There are a few counts of this clonotype. This chain links TRBV5-6 with TRBJ2-7; D is perhaps TRBD1 (6 bases). Trimming left V 2 bases short and J 3 bases short, with 18 bases between. This CDR3 has 16 amino acids. Germline-derived CDR1 and CDR2 are SGHDT and YYEEEE. The CDR3 is CASSFFSGAGNYEQYF. DNA of the CDR3: TGTGCCAGCAGCTTTTTTTCAGGGGCGGGTAACTACGAGCAGTACTTC.

This clonotype was observed many times. The chain has TRBV18 and TRBJ2-7; 11 bases line up with TRBD2. Per germline, CDR1 KGHSH and CDR2 LQKENI. V was pared by 3 bases and J by 5 bases, with 6 bases of the junction left unmatched. CDR3 length: 15 amino acids. The CDR3 sequence: CASSPSTLAGDEQYF. Written as DNA, the CDR3 is TGTGCCAGCTCACCCTCGACACTAGCGGGAGACGAGCAGTACTTC.

This clonotype was found many times. V gene TRBV27 combines with J gene TRBJ1-1, with 10 positions matching TRBD1. V shed 6 bases, J shed 1 base, and the junction held 2 bases outside the gene matches. Per germline, CDR1 MNHEY and CDR2 SMNVEV (reference sequence). The CDR3 loop spans 14 amino acids. CDR3 DNA sequence: TGTGCCAGCAGGACAGGGGGCCCGAACACTGAAGCTTTCTTT. Its translation: CASRTGGPNTEAFF.

This clonotype turned up a few times. The missing conserved phenylalanine or tryptophan at the end of this CDR3 makes a read error likely. The chain joins TRBV20-1 to TRBJ1-2; possibly TRBD1 for D (6 bases). Looked up from germline, CDR1 is DFQATT and CDR2 is SNEGSKA (reference sequence). The CDR3 runs 14 residues. Trimming removed 4 bases at V and 6 bases at J, with 18 bases between. CDR3 amino acids: CSATLIQGPNGYTL. CDR3 bases: TGCAGTGCTACCCTAATACAGGGACCCAATGGCTACACCCTC.

This clonotype showed up many times. The rearrangement links TRBV28 to TRBJ1-1; tentative D call: TRBD1 (5 bases). Germline V gives CDR1 MDHEN, CDR2 SYDVKM. V was clipped by 10 bases and J by 0 bases, with 12 bases between them. This CDR3 is 13 amino acids long. CDR3 sequence reads: CATIGGLNTEAFF. The CDR3 DNA reads TGTGCCACCATTGGGGGACTGAACACTGAAGCTTTCTTT. Based on the CDR3 plus reference TRBV28 and TRBJ1-1, the full variable domain is DVKVTQSSRYLVKRTGEKVFLECVQDMDHENMFWYRQDPGLGLRLIYFSYDVKMKEKGDIPEGYSVSREKKERFSLILESASTNQTSMYLCATIGGLNTEAFFGQGTRLTVV.

This clonotype has ten or more counts. The chain combines TRBV7-3 with TRBJ2-3, with D maybe TRBD1 (6 bases). CDR1 and CDR2 (germline): SGHTA, FQGTGA. The V gene lost 5 bases and the J gene lost 5 bases, with 11 bases spanning the gap. The CDR3 spans 13 residues. The CDR3 DNA follows: TGTGCCAGCAGCCCCGGGACAAGAGATACGCAGTATTTT. This gives the protein CASSPGTRDTQYF.

This clonotype was observed many times. The chain carries TRBV12-3 or TRBV12-4 and TRBJ1-2; 7 nucleotides match TRBD1. The ends lost 6 bases at V and 7 bases at J; junction bases unmatched: 5. This CDR3 is built from 12 residues. CDR3 sequence (DNA): TGTGCCAGCAGACTTACAGGGGTTGGCTACACCTTC. It specifies CASRLTGVGYTF.

In its sample, this clonotype was seen many times. This chain joins TRBV5-1 and TRBJ2-2, with TRBD2 identical over 7 bases. Germline CDR1 is SGHRS and CDR2 is YFSETQ. The junction had 4 bases not matched to a gene; V was cut back by 2 bases and J by 0 bases. The CDR3 covers 16 residues. DNA of the CDR3: TGCGCCAGCAGCTTTCGGGGGGACCCGAACACCGGGGAGCTGTTTTTT. It codes for CASSFRGDPNTGELFF.

This clonotype has at least ten counts. The chain has TRBV18 and TRBJ2-1; 9 nucleotides agree with TRBD2. Trimming cost V 3 bases and J 9 bases; bases outside gene matches: 12. Germline V lookup: CDR1 KGHSH, CDR2 LQKENI. This CDR3 has 16 amino acids. The CDR3, as DNA: TGTGCCAGCTCACCTCTTGGTAGCGGGAGTGATACTGAGCAGTTCTTC. Translated: CASSPLGSGSDTEQFF.

This clonotype has ten or more counts. This sequence joins TRBV9 and TRBJ1-2; a possible D gene is TRBD1 (5 bases). The CDR3 sequence is 14 residues long. Per the germline V gene, CDR1 is SGDLS and CDR2 is YYNGEE. Between the trimmed V and J ends, which lost 7 bases and 7 bases, there was a span of 20 bases. The CDR3 spells CASGGDRFSGGYTF. The CDR3 DNA is TGTGCCAGCGGGGGAGATCGATTTTCTGGTGGCTACACCTTC.

This clonotype was observed many times. The chain has TRBV10-3 and TRBJ2-5; a possible D gene is TRBD1 (5 bases). Germline V gene lookup returns CDR1 ENHRY and CDR2 SYGVKD. The length of the CDR3 is 14 residues. Trimming pared 2 bases from V and 3 bases from J, leaving 10 bases between. The CDR3 DNA follows: TGTGCCATCAGTGAGAAAGGGGCTGAAGAGACCCAGTACTTC. It translates to CAISEKGAEETQYF.

This clonotype was found many times. The rearrangement links TRBV12-5 to TRBJ2-1; 10 positions agree with TRBD2. This CDR3 has 15 amino acids. J gave up 7 bases and V 4 bases, and 7 bases lay outside the gene matches. Germline assignment: CDR1 LGHNT and CDR2 FRNRAP. CDR3 nucleotides: TGTGCTAGTGGTTGGGGGCTAGCGGGAGCTAATGAGCAGTTCTTC. Amino acid sequence: CASGWGLAGANEQFF. Drawing the rest from reference TRBV12-5 and TRBJ2-1, the complete variable domain is DARVTQTPRHKVTEMGQEVTMRCQPILGHNTVFWYRQTMMQGLELLAYFRNRAPLDDSGMPKDRFSAEMPDATLATLKIQPSEPRDSAVYFCASGWGLAGANEQFFGPGTRLTVL.

The genes are TRBV9 and TRBJ2-2, with a possible D match to TRBD2 (6 bases). Germline V gene sequence: CDR1 SGDLS, CDR2 YYNGEE. The CDR3 is made up of 13 amino acids. Trimming took off 6 bases at V and 2 bases at J, with 8 bases between the two ends. This CDR3 is CASMDYNTGELFF. CDR3 DNA: TGTGCCAGCATGGACTACAACACCGGGGAGCTGTTTTTT.